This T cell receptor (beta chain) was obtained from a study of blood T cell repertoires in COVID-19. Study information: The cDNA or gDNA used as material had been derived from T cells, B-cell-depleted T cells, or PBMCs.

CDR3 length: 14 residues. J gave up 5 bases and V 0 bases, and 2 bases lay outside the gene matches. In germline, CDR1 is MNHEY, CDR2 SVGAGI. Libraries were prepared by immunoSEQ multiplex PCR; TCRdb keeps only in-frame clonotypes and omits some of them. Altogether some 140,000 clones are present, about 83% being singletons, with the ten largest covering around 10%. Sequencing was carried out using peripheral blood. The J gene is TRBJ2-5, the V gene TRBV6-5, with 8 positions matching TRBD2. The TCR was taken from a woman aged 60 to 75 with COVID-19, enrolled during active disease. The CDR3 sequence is CASSYSSGGETQYF. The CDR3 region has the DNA TGTGCCAGCAGTTACTCGTCGGGAGGGGAGACCCAGTACTTC.